This entry is about one T cell receptor (beta chain). Measured with immunoSEQ multiplex PCR; TCRdb has only the in-frame clones, and not every one. The sample comprises about 120,000 clones, about 83% of which are singletons, and 5.5% to 6% rests with the top ten. The source of the sample is a study of blood T cell repertoires in COVID-19. Germline-derived CDR1 and CDR2 are LNHDA and SQIVND (reference sequence). V lost 2 bases to trimming and J lost 6 bases, with 7 bases between them. There are 13 residues in the CDR3. Material: peripheral blood. This chain uses TRBV19 with TRBJ2-2, with D possibly being TRBD1 (6 bases). The origin of this receptor is an elderly man with active or convalescent COVID-19. The CDR3 DNA is TGTGCCAGTAGTATAAAGGGGGCCGGGGAGCTGTTTTTT. Its protein is CASSIKGAGELFF.